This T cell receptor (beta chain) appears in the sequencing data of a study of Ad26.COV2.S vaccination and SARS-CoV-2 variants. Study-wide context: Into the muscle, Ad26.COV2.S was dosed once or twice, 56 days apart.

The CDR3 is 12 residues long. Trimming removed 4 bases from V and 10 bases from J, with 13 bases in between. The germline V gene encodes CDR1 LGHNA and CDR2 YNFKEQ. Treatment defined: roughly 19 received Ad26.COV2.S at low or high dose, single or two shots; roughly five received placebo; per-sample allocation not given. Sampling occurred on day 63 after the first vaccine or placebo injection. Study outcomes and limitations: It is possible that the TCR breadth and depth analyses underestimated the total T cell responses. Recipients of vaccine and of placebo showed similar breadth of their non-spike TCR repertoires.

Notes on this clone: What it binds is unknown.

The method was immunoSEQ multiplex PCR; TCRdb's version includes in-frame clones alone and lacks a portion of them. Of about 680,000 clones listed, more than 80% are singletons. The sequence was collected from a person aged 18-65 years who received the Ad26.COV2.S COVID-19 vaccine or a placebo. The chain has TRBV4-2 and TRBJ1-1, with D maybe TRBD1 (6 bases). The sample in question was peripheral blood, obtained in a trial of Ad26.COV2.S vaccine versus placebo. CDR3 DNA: TGTGCCAGCAGCCGACTGGACAGCGGAGCTTTCTTT. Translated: CASSRLDSGAFF.